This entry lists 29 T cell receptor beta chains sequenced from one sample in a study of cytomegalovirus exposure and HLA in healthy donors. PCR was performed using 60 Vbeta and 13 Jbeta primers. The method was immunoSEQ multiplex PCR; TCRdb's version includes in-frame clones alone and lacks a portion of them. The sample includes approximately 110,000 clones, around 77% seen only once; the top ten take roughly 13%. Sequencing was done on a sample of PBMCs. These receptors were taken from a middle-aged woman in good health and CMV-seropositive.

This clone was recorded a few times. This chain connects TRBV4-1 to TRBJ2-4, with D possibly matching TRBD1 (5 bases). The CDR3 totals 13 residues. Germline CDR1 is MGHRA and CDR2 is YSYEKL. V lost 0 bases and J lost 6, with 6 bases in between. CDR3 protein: CASSQDTGNIQYF. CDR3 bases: TGCGCCAGCAGCCAAGATACAGGAAACATTCAGTACTTC.

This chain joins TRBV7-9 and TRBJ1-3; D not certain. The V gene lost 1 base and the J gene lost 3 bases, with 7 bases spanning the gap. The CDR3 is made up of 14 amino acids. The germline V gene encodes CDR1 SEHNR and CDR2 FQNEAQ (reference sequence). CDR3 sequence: CASSLGTGGNTIYF. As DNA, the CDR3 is TGTGCCAGCAGCTTAGGGACTGGTGGAAACACCATATATTTT.

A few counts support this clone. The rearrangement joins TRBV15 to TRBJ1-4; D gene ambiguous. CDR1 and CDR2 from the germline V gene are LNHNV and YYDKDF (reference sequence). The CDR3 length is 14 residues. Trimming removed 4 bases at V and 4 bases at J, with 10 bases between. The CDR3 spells CATSMGSRNEKLFF. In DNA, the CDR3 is TGTGCCACCAGCATGGGCTCCCGTAATGAAAAACTGTTTTTT.

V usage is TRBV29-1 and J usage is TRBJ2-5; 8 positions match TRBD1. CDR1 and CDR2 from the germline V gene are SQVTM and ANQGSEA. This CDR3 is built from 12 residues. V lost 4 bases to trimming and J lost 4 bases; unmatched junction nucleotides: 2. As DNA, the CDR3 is TGCAGCGTTGGGACAGGGACAGAGACCCAGTACTTC. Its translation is CSVGTGTETQYF.

CDR3: CASSLFGSGTSTDTQYF. As DNA, the CDR3 is TGTGCCAGCAGCTTATTCGGGTCGGGGACTAGCACAGATACGCAGTATTTT. The V gene is TRBV7-3, the J gene TRBJ2-3, with a weak D call TRBD2 (6 bases). CDR3 size: 17 residues. Germline V lookup: CDR1 SGHTA, CDR2 FQGTGA. V lost 2 bases to trimming and J lost 0 bases, with 15 bases between them.

Here the CDR3 DNA reads TGTGCCAGCAGTGACGGACTCGGCTCCTACGAGCAGTACTTC. This codes for CASSDGLGSYEQYF. The chain employs TRBV2 and TRBJ2-7; D might be TRBD2 (5 bases). Deletions cut 3 bases from V and 0 bases from J, with 9 bases between. The CDR3 runs 14 residues. Germline assignment: CDR1 SNHLY and CDR2 FYNNEI.

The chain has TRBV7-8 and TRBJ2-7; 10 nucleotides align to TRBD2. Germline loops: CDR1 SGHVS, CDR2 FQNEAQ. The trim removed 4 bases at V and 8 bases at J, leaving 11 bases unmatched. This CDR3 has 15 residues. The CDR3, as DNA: TGTGCCAGCAGCTCGACTAGCGGGCAATCAACCAAGCAGTACTTC. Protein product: CASSSTSGQSTKQYF.

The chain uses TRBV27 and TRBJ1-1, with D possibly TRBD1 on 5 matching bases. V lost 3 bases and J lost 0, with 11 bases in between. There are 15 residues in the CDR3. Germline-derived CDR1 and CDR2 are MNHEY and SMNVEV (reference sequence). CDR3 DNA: TGTGCCAGCAGTTTGGGAGGCAGGGTGAACACTGAAGCTTTCTTT. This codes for CASSLGGRVNTEAFF.

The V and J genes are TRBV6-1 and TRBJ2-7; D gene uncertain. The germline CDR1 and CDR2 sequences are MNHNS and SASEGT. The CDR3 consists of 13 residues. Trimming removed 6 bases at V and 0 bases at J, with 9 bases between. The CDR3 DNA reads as TGTGCCAGCAGACAACAGACCTCCTACGAGCAGTACTTC. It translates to CASRQQTSYEQYF.

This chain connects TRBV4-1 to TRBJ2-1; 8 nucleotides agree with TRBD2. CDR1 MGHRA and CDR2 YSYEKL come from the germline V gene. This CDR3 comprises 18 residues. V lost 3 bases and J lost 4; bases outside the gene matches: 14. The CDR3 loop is CASSHRVGAGGRYNEQFF. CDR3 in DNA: TGCGCCAGCAGCCACAGAGTTGGGGCGGGAGGTAGATACAATGAGCAGTTCTTC.

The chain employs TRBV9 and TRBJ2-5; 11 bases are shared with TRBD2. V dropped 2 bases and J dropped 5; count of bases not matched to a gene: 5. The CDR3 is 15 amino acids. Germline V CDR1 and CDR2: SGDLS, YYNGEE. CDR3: CASSVGLAGGETQYF. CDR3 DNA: TGTGCCAGCAGCGTGGGGCTAGCGGGAGGTGAGACCCAGTACTTC.

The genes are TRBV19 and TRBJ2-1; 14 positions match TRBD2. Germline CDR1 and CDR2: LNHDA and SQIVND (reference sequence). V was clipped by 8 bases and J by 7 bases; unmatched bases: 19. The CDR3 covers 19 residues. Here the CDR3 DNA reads TGTGCCAGTTCTCCAACGGTCCCGGGACTAGCGGGAGAGATAAATGAGCAGTTCTTC. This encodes CASSPTVPGLAGEINEQFF.

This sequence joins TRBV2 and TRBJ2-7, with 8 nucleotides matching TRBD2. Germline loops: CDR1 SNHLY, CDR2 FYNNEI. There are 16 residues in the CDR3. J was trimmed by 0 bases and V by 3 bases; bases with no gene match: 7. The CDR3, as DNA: TGTGCCAGCAGTGACGCGGGCAGCGGGAGCTCCTACGAGCAGTACTTC. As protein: CASSDAGSGSSYEQYF.

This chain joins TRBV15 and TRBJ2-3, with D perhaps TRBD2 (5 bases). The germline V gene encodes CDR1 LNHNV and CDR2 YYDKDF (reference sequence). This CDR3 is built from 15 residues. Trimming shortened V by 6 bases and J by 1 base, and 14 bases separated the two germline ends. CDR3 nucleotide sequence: TGTGCCACCAGTCGAGACCCACTAGGCACAGATACGCAGTATTTT. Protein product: CATSRDPLGTDTQYF.

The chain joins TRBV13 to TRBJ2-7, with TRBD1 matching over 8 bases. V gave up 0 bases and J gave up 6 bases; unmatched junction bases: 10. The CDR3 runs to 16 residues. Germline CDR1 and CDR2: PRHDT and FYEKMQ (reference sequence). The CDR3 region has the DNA TGTGCCAGCAGCTTAGGCCCCGACAGGGGCTTGGCCGAGCAGTACTTC. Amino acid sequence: CASSLGPDRGLAEQYF. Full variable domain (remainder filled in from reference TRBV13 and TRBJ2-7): AAGVIQSPRHLIKEKRETATLKCYPIPRHDTVYWYQQGPGQDPQFLISFYEKMQSDKGSIPDRFSAQQFSDYHSELNMSSLELGDSALYFCASSLGPDRGLAEQYFGPGTRLTVT.

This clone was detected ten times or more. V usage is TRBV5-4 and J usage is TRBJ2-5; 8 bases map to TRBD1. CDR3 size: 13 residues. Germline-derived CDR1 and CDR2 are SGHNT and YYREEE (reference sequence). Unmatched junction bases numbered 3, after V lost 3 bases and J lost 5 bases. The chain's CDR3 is CASSSDREETQYF. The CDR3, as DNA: TGTGCCAGCAGCTCGGACAGGGAGGAGACCCAGTACTTC. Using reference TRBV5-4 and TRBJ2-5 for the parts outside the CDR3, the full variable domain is ETGVTQSPTHLIKTRGQQVTLRCSSQSGHNTVSWYQQALGQGPQFIFQYYREEENGRGNFPPRFSGLQFPNYSSELNVNALELDDSALYLCASSSDREETQYFGPGTRLLVL.

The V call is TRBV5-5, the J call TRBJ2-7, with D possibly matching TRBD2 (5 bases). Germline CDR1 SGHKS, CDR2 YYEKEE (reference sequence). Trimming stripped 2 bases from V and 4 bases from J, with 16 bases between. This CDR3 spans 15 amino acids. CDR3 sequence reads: CASSLGLKWTYEQYF. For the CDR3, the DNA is TGTGCCAGCAGCTTAGGTCTTAAATGGACTTACGAGCAGTACTTC.

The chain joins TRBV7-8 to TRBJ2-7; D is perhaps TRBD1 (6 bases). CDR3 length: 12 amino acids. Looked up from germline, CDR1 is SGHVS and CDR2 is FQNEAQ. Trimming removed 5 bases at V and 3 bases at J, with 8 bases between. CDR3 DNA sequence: TGTGCCAGCAGCAAACAGGGCTACGAGCAGTACTTC. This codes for CASSKQGYEQYF.

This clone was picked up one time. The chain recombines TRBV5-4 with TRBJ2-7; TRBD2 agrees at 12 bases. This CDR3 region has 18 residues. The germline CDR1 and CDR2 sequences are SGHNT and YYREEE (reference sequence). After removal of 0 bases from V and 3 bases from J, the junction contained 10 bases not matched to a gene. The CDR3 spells CASSLEASGRAGGYEQYF. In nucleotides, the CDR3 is TGTGCCAGCAGCTTGGAGGCTAGCGGGAGGGCCGGGGGCTACGAGCAGTACTTC.

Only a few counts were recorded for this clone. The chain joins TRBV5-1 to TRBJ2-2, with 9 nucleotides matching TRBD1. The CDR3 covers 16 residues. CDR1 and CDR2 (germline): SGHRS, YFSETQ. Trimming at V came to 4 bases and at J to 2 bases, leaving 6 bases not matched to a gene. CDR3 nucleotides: TGCGCCAGCAGCCTTCAGACAGGGGGAAACACCGGGGAGCTGTTTTTT. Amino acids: CASSLQTGGNTGELFF.

The CDR3 sequence: CASSLQGSSYEQYF. Here the CDR3 DNA reads TGTGCCAGCAGTTTACAGGGATCCTCCTACGAGCAGTACTTC. The chain joins TRBV28 to TRBJ2-7; TRBD1 is a possible D gene (5 bases). V lost 2 bases and J lost 0, with 8 bases in between. Germline CDR1 is MDHEN and CDR2 is SYDVKM. This CDR3 comprises 14 residues.

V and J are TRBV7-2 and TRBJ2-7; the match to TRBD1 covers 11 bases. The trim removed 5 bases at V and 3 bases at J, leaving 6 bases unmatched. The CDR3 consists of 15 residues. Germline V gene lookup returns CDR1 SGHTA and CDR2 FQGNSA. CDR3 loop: CASSTAGTGGYEQYF. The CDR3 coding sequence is TGTGCCAGCAGCACCGCCGGGACAGGGGGCTACGAGCAGTACTTC.

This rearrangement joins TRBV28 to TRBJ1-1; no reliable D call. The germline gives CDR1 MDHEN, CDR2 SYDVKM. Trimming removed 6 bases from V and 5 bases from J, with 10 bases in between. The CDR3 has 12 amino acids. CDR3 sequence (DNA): TGTGCCAGCAGCGCGGCTGGGACTGAAGCTTTCTTT. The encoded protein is CASSAAGTEAFF. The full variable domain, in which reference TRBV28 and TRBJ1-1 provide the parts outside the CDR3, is DVKVTQSSRYLVKRTGEKVFLECVQDMDHENMFWYRQDPGLGLRLIYFSYDVKMKEKGDIPEGYSVSREKKERFSLILESASTNQTSMYLCASSAAGTEAFFGQGTRLTVV.

The CDR3 region is CAWSRQSRTDTQYF. CDR3 nucleotides: TGTGCCTGGAGTCGACAGTCTCGCACAGATACGCAGTATTTT. This chain uses TRBV30 with TRBJ2-3; TRBD1 is a possible D gene (5 bases). V shed 2 bases and J shed 1 base, with 10 bases lying between them. There are 14 residues in the CDR3. Germline-derived CDR1 and CDR2 are GTSNPN and SVGIG (reference sequence). Supplemented by reference TRBV30 and TRBJ2-3, the full variable domain reads SQTIHQWPATLVQPVGSPLSLECTVEGTSNPNLYWYRQAAGRGLQLLFYSVGIGQISSEVPQNLSASRPQDRQFILSSKKLLLSDSGFYLCAWSRQSRTDTQYFGPGTRLTVL.

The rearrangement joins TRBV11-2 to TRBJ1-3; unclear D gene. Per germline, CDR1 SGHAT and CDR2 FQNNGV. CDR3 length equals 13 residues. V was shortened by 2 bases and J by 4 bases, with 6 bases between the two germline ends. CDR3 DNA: TGTGCCAGCAGCTTAATGAGAGGAAACACCATATATTTT. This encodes CASSLMRGNTIYF.

The chain's CDR3 is CASSLDYPTGGYTEAFF. DNA for the CDR3: TGTGCCAGCAGCTTAGATTATCCCACAGGGGGCTACACTGAAGCTTTCTTT. This chain joins TRBV11-2 and TRBJ1-1; 9 bases map to TRBD1. J gave up 3 bases and V 0 bases, and 8 bases lay outside the gene matches. There are 17 residues in the CDR3. Germline lookup yields CDR1 SGHAT and CDR2 FQNNGV. Variable domain in full (rest from reference TRBV11-2 and TRBJ1-1): EAGVAQSPRYKIIEKRQSVAFWCNPISGHATLYWYQQILGQGPKLLIQFQNNGVVDDSQLPKDRFSAERLKGVDSTLKIQPAKLEDSAVYLCASSLDYPTGGYTEAFFGQGTRLTVV.

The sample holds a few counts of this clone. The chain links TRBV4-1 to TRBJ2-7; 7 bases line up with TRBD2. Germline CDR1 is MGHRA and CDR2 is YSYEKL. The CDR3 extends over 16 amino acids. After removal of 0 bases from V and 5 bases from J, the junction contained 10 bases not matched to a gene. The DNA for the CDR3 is TGCGCCAGCAGCCAAGAATTGGGGACTACCCCTGACGAGCAGTACTTC. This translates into CASSQELGTTPDEQYF.

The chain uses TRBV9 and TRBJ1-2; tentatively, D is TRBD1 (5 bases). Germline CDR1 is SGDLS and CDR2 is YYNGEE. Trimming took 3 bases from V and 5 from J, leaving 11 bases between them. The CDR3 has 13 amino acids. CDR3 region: CASSAQDSYGYTF. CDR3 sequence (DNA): TGTGCCAGCAGCGCCCAAGACAGTTATGGCTACACCTTC.

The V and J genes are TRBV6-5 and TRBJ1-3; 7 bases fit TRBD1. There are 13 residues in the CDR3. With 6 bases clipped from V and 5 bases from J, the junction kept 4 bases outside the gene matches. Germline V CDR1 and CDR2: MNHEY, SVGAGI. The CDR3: CASSRDSRNTIYF. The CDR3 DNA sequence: TGTGCCAGCAGCCGGGACAGTAGAAACACCATATATTTT.